The 29 T cell receptor beta chains below come from one sample, sequenced in a study of memory CD8 T cells in hepatitis C reinfection. The assay was immunoSEQ multiplex PCR, and TCRdb's table has in-frame clones only and misses some. The sample has approximately 51,000 clones, over 85% seen once; the top ten hold about 1%. Indicated time point: pre-reinfection, 55 to 20 weeks before reinfection detection. No in vitro expansion preceded TCR sequencing of the sorted cells. Source material: naive CD8+ T cells sorted from blood. The receptors stem from a man between 18 and 29 years old with hepatitis C virus infection.

The chain employs TRBV9 and TRBJ1-5, with unresolved D. V was cut by 0 bases and J by 4 bases, with 11 bases left in between. This CDR3 spans 15 amino acids. In germline, CDR1 is SGDLS, CDR2 YYNGEE. In nucleotides, the CDR3 is TGTGCCAGCAGCGTAGATCCGGGTCCGAATCAGCCCCAGCATTTT. Its protein is CASSVDPGPNQPQHF.

The rearrangement joins TRBV7-2 to TRBJ2-5; D perhaps matches TRBD2 (5 bases). V shed 4 bases and J shed 0 bases, with 12 bases lying between them. Per germline, CDR1 SGHTA and CDR2 FQGNSA. The CDR3 has 15 amino acids. Here the CDR3 reads CASSSPGEYQETQYF. Here the CDR3 DNA reads TGTGCCAGCAGCTCCCCCGGGGAGTACCAAGAGACCCAGTACTTC.

V gene TRBV5-6 combines with J gene TRBJ1-2; D may be TRBD1 (6 bases). Trimming took 4 bases from V and 4 from J, leaving 14 bases between them. CDR3 length: 14 residues. CDR1 and CDR2 from the germline V gene are SGHDT and YYEEEE. The DNA for the CDR3 is TGTGCCAGCAGCCCCCTCGAGGGGGTCTATGGCTACACCTTC. Residues: CASSPLEGVYGYTF.

The chain joins TRBV7-2 to TRBJ2-2; tentative D call: TRBD2 (5 bases). The CDR3 runs to 15 residues. With 2 bases removed from V and 3 bases from J, the gap between germline ends came to 10 bases. Germline lookup yields CDR1 SGHTA and CDR2 FQGNSA. The CDR3, as DNA: TGTGCCAGCAGCTTATACCGGGATGACACCGGGGAGCTGTTTTTT. It is translated as CASSLYRDDTGELFF.

The V gene is TRBV28, the J gene TRBJ2-7, with a possible D match to TRBD1 (5 bases). V gave up 6 bases and J gave up 0 bases, with 12 bases separating them. Per germline, CDR1 MDHEN and CDR2 SYDVKM. This CDR3 is built from 14 residues. The CDR3 nucleotides read TGTGCCAGCAGCCCGTTGACAGTCTCCTACGAGCAGTACTTC. Translation: CASSPLTVSYEQYF.

The rearrangement joins TRBV27 to TRBJ2-5; a possible D gene is TRBD1 (5 bases). Germline assignment: CDR1 MNHEY and CDR2 SMNVEV (reference sequence). This CDR3 spans 15 amino acids. Trimming took off 1 base at V and 1 base at J, with 10 bases between the two ends. CDR3: CASSLFWQGQETQYF. The CDR3 bases are TGTGCCAGCAGTTTATTTTGGCAGGGCCAAGAGACCCAGTACTTC.

The chain employs TRBV6-5 and TRBJ2-2; 9 bases line up with TRBD1. The CDR3 consists of 15 residues. V trimming: 2 bases; J trimming: 3 bases; junction bases outside the gene matches: 1. The germline V gene has CDR1 MNHEY and CDR2 SVGAGI. This chain's CDR3 is CASSYGTGYTGELFF. For the CDR3, the DNA is TGTGCCAGCAGTTACGGGACAGGGTACACCGGGGAGCTGTTTTTT.

This chain links TRBV5-1 with TRBJ2-3, with TRBD1 matching over 9 bases. V shed 4 bases and J 5 bases; nucleotides not matched to a gene: 8. The V gene's germline CDR1 is SGHRS and CDR2 YFSETQ. The CDR3 length is 15 residues. Written as DNA, the CDR3 is TGCGCCAGCAGCCCCCGGGACAGGGTGCGAGATACGCAGTATTTT. This translates into CASSPRDRVRDTQYF.

V and J are TRBV6-1 and TRBJ1-5; D is unclear. V gave up 3 bases and J gave up 0 bases, with 12 bases separating them. Germline assignment: CDR1 MNHNS and CDR2 SASEGT. The CDR3 extends over 16 amino acids. The CDR3 nucleotides are TGTGCCAGCAGTGATCTAGAAGTCTATAGCAATCAGCCCCAGCATTTT. Its translation is CASSDLEVYSNQPQHF.

This clone rates as medium-sized. The chain employs TRBV4-3 and TRBJ1-1; D unclear. Trimming removed 4 bases at V and 0 bases at J, with 6 bases between. Looked up from germline, CDR1 is LGHNA and CDR2 is YSLEER. This CDR3 contains 13 residues. In nucleotides, the CDR3 is TGCGCCAGCAGCCCCAGGATGAACACTGAAGCTTTCTTT. Its translation: CASSPRMNTEAFF.

The chain uses TRBV7-9 and TRBJ1-1, with TRBD1 matching over 7 bases. The J segment lost 7 bases and the V segment lost 1 base, leaving 12 bases of the junction unmatched. CDR1 and CDR2 from the germline V gene are SEHNR and FQNEAQ (reference sequence). CDR3 size: 16 residues. The CDR3 bases are TGTGCCAGCAGCTTAGGGATAGGGACCCGGGACAGTGAAGCTTTCTTT. It specifies CASSLGIGTRDSEAFF. The full variable domain, in which reference TRBV7-9 and TRBJ1-1 provide the parts outside the CDR3, is DTGVSQNPRHKITKRGQNVTFRCDPISEHNRLYWYRQTLGQGPEFLTYFQNEAQLEKSRLLSDRFSAERPKGSFSTLEIQRTEQGDSAMYLCASSLGIGTRDSEAFFGQGTRLTVV.

The rearrangement uses TRBV4-3 and TRBJ2-1; tentatively, D is TRBD2 (7 bases). The V end was cut by 0 bases, the J end by 4 bases, with 10 bases between. The germline CDR1 and CDR2 sequences are LGHNA and YSLEER. The CDR3 spans 15 residues. In nucleotides, the CDR3 is TGCGCCAGCAGCCAAGAGCGGGGGCAGTACAATGAGCAGTTCTTC. Protein: CASSQERGQYNEQFF.

The V and J genes are TRBV11-3 and TRBJ2-2; D is perhaps TRBD1 (6 bases). The CDR3 totals 13 residues. CDR1 SGHNT and CDR2 YENEEA come from the germline V gene. Trimming pared 5 bases from V and 6 bases from J, leaving 10 bases between. The CDR3, as DNA: TGTGCCAGCAGCGTGGGACAATCCGGGGAGCTGTTTTTT. It yields the protein CASSVGQSGELFF.

This chain joins TRBV5-5 and TRBJ1-6; no clear D gene. Trimming removed 4 bases at V and 0 bases at J, with 11 bases between. Germline V gene sequence: CDR1 SGHKS, CDR2 YYEKEE (reference sequence). The CDR3 has 16 residues. The CDR3 DNA reads as TGTGCCAGCAGCCCACCATTGAGCTCCTATAATTCACCCCTCCACTTT. Translated, it gives CASSPPLSSYNSPLHF.

This clone has a single count. The chain couples TRBV27 to TRBJ1-3, with 7 nucleotides matching TRBD1. This CDR3 region has 16 residues. V shed 5 bases and J 0 bases; nucleotides not matched to a gene: 7. From germline, CDR1 is MNHEY and CDR2 SMNVEV (reference sequence). The CDR3 reads CASSPGGGLSGNTIYF. The CDR3 nucleotides are TGTGCCAGCAGTCCGGGAGGGGGCCTCTCTGGAAACACCATATATTTT.

The chain is built from TRBV28 and TRBJ2-3; TRBD2 is a possible D gene (5 bases). This CDR3 comprises 16 residues. Germline V gene sequence: CDR1 MDHEN, CDR2 SYDVKM. V shed 1 base and J shed 1 base, with 12 bases lying between them. CDR3 nucleotides: TGTGCCAGCAGTTTATATAGAGGTAGCGGCACAGATACGCAGTATTTT. This codes for CASSLYRGSGTDTQYF.

This clone was picked up one time. J is TRBJ2-1 and V is TRBV27; 12 nucleotides match TRBD2. V trimming: 6 bases; J trimming: 2 bases; junction bases outside the gene matches: 2. Germline V lookup: CDR1 MNHEY, CDR2 SMNVEV (reference sequence). This CDR3 comprises 15 residues. CDR3 DNA: TGTGCCAGCAGCCTAGCGGGAGGGGCCTACAATGAGCAGTTCTTC. Translated, it gives CASSLAGGAYNEQFF.

V usage is TRBV4-1 and J usage is TRBJ1-2; D possibly corresponds to TRBD1 (5 bases). Trimming pared 0 bases from V and 1 base from J, leaving 9 bases between. The CDR3 length is 15 residues. Germline values: CDR1 MGHRA, CDR2 YSYEKL. As DNA, the CDR3 is TGCGCCAGCAGCCAAGAGACAGAGTTTAACTATGGCTACACCTTC. This gives the protein CASSQETEFNYGYTF.

The rearrangement links TRBV6-6 to TRBJ1-1; D not resolved. Germline CDR1 is MNHNY and CDR2 is SVGAGI (reference sequence). The CDR3 loop spans 12 amino acids. V was trimmed by 2 bases and J by 5 bases, leaving 6 bases between them. In nucleotides, the CDR3 is TGTGCCAGCAGTTACGACTCTACTGAAGCTTTCTTT. Translated, it gives CASSYDSTEAFF.

This clone was detected only once. The V gene is TRBV7-2, the J gene TRBJ2-2; 15 positions agree with TRBD2. The germline V gene has CDR1 SGHTA and CDR2 FQGNSA. There are 18 residues in the CDR3. J gave up 5 bases and V 5 bases, and 9 bases lay outside the gene matches. For the CDR3, the DNA is TGTGCCAGCAGCCCGGGACTAGCGGGGGGATCGGGTACCGGGGAGCTGTTTTTT. Translated, it gives CASSPGLAGGSGTGELFF.

The DNA for the CDR3 is TGTGCCAGCAGCTTAGATCAGGGATATCAGCCCCAGCATTTT. It is translated as CASSLDQGYQPQHF. V usage is TRBV7-9 and J usage is TRBJ1-5, with a tentative D call TRBD1 (5 bases). Trimming stripped 1 base from V and 5 bases from J, with 9 bases between. The CDR3 is 14 amino acids. Germline loops: CDR1 SEHNR, CDR2 FQNEAQ (reference sequence).

The chain recombines TRBV19 with TRBJ2-1; 9 bases align to TRBD2. CDR1 is LNHDA, CDR2 SQIVND, per germline (reference sequence). CDR3 length: 17 amino acids. J was trimmed by 7 bases and V by 5 bases; bases with no gene match: 15. CDR3 nucleotide sequence: TGTGCCAGTAGTGAGCTGCGGGAGGGCCTCCATTTGAATGAGCAGTTCTTC. Its protein is CASSELREGLHLNEQFF.

This sequence joins TRBV6-6 and TRBJ2-5; D is unclear. Germline assignment: CDR1 MNHNY and CDR2 SVGAGI (reference sequence). Trimming removed 9 bases from V and 1 base from J, with 12 bases in between. The CDR3 runs to 13 residues. CDR3 in DNA: TGTGCCAGTCAACCACTCCCCCAAGAGACCCAGTACTTC. Its translation is CASQPLPQETQYF.

The chain joins TRBV6-5 to TRBJ2-3; 7 nucleotides align to TRBD1. Germline CDR1 is MNHEY and CDR2 is SVGAGI. CDR3 length: 13 amino acids. J gave up 8 bases and V 4 bases, and 6 bases lay outside the gene matches. The CDR3 DNA sequence: TGTGCCAGCAGTTCAACAGGGGTCGGTACGCAGTATTTT. It encodes CASSSTGVGTQYF.

The chain joins TRBV19 to TRBJ2-5, with TRBD2 as a possible D gene (7 bases). The CDR3 sequence is 18 residues long. CDR1 and CDR2 (germline): LNHDA, SQIVND (reference sequence). The V and J ends lost 1 base and 1 base respectively, with 19 bases between them. The CDR3 nucleotides are TGTGCCAGTAGTATAGCGGCCGGGGAGGGGGGATTCCAAGAGACCCAGTACTTC. It translates to CASSIAAGEGGFQETQYF.

In nucleotides, the CDR3 is TGTGCCAGCAGCGTAGAGGGGTCGGGCGCTGAAGCTTTCTTT. Translating gives CASSVEGSGAEAFF. The chain joins TRBV9 to TRBJ1-1, with a tentative D call TRBD1 (5 bases). The CDR3 length is 14 residues. Germline CDR1 reads SGDLS; CDR2 reads YYNGEE. Trimming stripped 0 bases from V and 6 bases from J, with 12 bases between. The full variable domain, in which reference TRBV9 and TRBJ1-1 provide the parts outside the CDR3, is DSGVTQTPKHLITATGQRVTLRCSPRSGDLSVYWYQQSLDQGLQFLIQYYNGEERAKGNILERFSAQQFPDLHSELNLSSLELGDSALYFCASSVEGSGAEAFFGQGTRLTVV.

This clone was found once. The chain combines TRBV5-4 with TRBJ2-7; weak D call: TRBD1 (5 bases). Trimming stripped 5 bases from V and 3 bases from J, with 9 bases between. The germline V gene encodes CDR1 SGHNT and CDR2 YYREEE (reference sequence). This CDR3 has 12 amino acids. CDR3 nucleotides: TGTGCCAGCAGTCGCGACAGCTACGAGCAGTACTTC. As protein: CASSRDSYEQYF.

The CDR3 loop reads CASSMSGGAYNEQFF. The CDR3 DNA sequence: TGTGCCAGTAGTATGTCGGGGGGCGCTTACAATGAGCAGTTCTTC. The chain joins TRBV19 to TRBJ2-1; TRBD2 might be the D (7 bases). The CDR3 sequence is 15 residues long. Trimming shortened V by 3 bases and J by 4 bases, and 13 bases separated the two germline ends. CDR1 and CDR2 from the germline V gene are LNHDA and SQIVND (reference sequence).

V usage is TRBV5-1 and J usage is TRBJ2-5; TRBD2 matches 8 bases. The CDR3 runs to 15 residues. Looked up from germline, CDR1 is SGHRS and CDR2 is YFSETQ. V shed 7 bases, J shed 2 bases, and the junction held 10 bases outside the gene matches. CDR3 loop: CASRGGTGIQETQYF. The CDR3 DNA sequence: TGCGCCAGCCGGGGGGGAACGGGGATACAAGAGACCCAGTACTTC.